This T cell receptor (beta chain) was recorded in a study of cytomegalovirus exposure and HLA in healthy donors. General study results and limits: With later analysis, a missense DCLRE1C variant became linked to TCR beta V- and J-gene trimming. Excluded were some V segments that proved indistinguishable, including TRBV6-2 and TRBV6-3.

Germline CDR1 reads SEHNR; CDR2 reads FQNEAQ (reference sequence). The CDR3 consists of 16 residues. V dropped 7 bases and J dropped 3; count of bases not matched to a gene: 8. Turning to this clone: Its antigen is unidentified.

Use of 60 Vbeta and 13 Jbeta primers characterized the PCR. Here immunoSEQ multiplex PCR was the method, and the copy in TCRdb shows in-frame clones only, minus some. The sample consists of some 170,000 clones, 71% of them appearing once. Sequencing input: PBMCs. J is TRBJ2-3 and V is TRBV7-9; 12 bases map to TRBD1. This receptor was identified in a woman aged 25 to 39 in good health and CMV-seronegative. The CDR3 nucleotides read TGTGCCAGCACCGAAGGGACAGGGGGCCCGACAGATACGCAGTATTTT. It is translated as CASTEGTGGPTDTQYF.